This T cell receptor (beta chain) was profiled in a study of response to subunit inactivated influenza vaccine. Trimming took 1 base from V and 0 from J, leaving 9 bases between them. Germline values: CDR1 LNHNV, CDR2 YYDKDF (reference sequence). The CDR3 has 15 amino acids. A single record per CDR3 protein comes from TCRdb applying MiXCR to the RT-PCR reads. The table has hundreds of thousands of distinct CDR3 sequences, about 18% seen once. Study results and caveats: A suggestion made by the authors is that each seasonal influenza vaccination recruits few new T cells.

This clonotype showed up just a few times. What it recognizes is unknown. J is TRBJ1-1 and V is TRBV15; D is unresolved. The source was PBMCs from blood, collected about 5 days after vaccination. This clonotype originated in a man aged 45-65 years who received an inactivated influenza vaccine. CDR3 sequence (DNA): TGTGCCACCAGCAGAGGGAAATCAATGAACACTGAAGCTTTCTTT. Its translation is CATSRGKSMNTEAFF.